This entry lists 4 T cell receptor beta chains sequenced from one sample in a study of blood T cell repertoires in COVID-19. Produced via immunoSEQ multiplex PCR; TCRdb's table is partial and in-frame only. The table includes some 220,000 clones, 84% detected once. Sequenced input: peripheral blood. All receptors come from an elderly woman with active or convalescent COVID-19.

For the CDR3, the DNA is TGTGCCACCAGCAGAGTATCAGGGGCGAACACCGGGGAGCTGTTTTTT. Translating gives CATSRVSGANTGELFF. This chain connects TRBV15 to TRBJ2-2; D may be TRBD1 (6 bases). Germline CDR1 reads LNHNV; CDR2 reads YYDKDF (reference sequence). Trimming shortened V by 1 base and J by 0 bases, and 9 bases separated the two germline ends. The CDR3 contains 16 residues.

V gene TRBV3-1 (or the pseudogene TRBV3-2) combines with J gene TRBJ2-1, with TRBD1 identical over 8 bases. The J segment lost 9 bases and the V segment lost 4 bases, leaving 2 bases of the junction unmatched. This CDR3 has 12 residues. CDR1 and CDR2 from the germline V gene are LGHDT and YNNKEL (reference sequence). The chain's CDR3 is CASSPGTGEQFF. The CDR3 DNA reads TGTGCCAGCAGCCCTGGGACAGGTGAGCAGTTCTTC.

This clone has more than one count but fewer than ten. V usage is TRBV15 and J usage is TRBJ2-6; no definite D call. The germline V and J ends were trimmed by 0 bases and 4 bases, with 4 bases remaining between them. The CDR3 totals 14 residues. CDR1 LNHNV and CDR2 YYDKDF come from the germline V gene (reference sequence). In DNA form, the CDR3 reads TGTGCCACCAGCAGAGATCTGGGGGCCAACGTCCTGACTTTC. It translates to CATSRDLGANVLTF.

V gene TRBV30 combines with J gene TRBJ1-5; D may be TRBD1 (6 bases). Germline CDR1 is GTSNPN and CDR2 is SVGIG (reference sequence). V shed 3 bases and J shed 0 bases, with 12 bases lying between them. The CDR3 has 15 amino acids. CDR3 residues: CAWSTQGSSNQPQHF. The CDR3 DNA reads as TGTGCCTGGAGCACACAGGGCTCTAGCAATCAGCCCCAGCATTTT.